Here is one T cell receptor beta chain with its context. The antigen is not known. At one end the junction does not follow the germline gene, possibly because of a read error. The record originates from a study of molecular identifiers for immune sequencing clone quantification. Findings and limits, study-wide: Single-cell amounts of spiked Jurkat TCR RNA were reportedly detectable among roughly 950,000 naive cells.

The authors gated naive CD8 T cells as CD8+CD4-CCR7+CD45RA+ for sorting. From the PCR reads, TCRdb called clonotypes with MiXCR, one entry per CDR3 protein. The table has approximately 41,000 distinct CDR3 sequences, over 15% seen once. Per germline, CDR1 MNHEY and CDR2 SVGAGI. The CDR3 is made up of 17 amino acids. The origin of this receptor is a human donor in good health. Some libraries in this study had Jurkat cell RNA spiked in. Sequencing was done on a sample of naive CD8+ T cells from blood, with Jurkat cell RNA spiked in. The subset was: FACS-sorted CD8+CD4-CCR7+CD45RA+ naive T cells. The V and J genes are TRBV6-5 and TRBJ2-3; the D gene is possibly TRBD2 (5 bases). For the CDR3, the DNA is TGTGCCAGCAGCCACATCAAAGGGAGTGCCAGCACAGATACGCGGTATTTT. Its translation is CASSHIKGSASTDTRYF.